These 23 T cell receptor beta chains share one sample of origin, sequenced in a study of PD-1 blockade in classical Hodgkin lymphoma. TCRdb's copy holds only in-frame clones and misses some; the assay was immunoSEQ multiplex PCR. The table includes around 30,000 clones, about 82% detected once. Time point denoted: cycle 4 day 1 (C4D1), after five to seven weeks of nivolumab. Each patient relapsed following autologous stem cell transplantation, and prior brentuximab vedotin exposure differed. Purified CD4+ T cells were obtained from thawed PBMCs through magnetic negative selection. The material sequenced was CD4+ T cells from blood, taken before the fourth cycle of nivolumab. The receptors originated from a human donor with classical Hodgkin lymphoma.

As DNA, the CDR3 is TGCGCCAGCAGCCCCTTAGGGGGTAGGTACAATGAGCAGTTCTTC. Translation: CASSPLGGRYNEQFF. The rearrangement uses TRBV5-1 and TRBJ2-1, with a tentative D call TRBD1 (6 bases). The CDR3 has 15 amino acids. V was shortened by 4 bases and J by 4 bases, with 15 bases between the two germline ends. The germline V gene encodes CDR1 SGHRS and CDR2 YFSETQ.

The gene calls are TRBV5-1 and TRBJ1-4, with unresolved D. V dropped 0 bases and J dropped 2 bases, with 8 bases sitting between them. This CDR3 region has 15 residues. The germline CDR1 and CDR2 sequences are SGHRS and YFSETQ. CDR3 loop: CASSLEGRTNEKLFF. The CDR3 region has the DNA TGCGCCAGCAGCTTGGAAGGGAGGACTAATGAAAAACTGTTTTTT.

CDR3 in amino acids: CASSLGGTQYF. The CDR3 DNA reads TGTGCCAGCAGCTTAGGGGGGACCCAGTACTTC. This chain links TRBV7-6 with TRBJ2-5, with D uncertain. The CDR3 sequence is 11 residues long. Germline V lookup: CDR1 SGHVS, CDR2 FNYEAQ. Trimming shortened V by 1 base and J by 7 bases, and 4 bases separated the two germline ends.

The chain uses TRBV9 and TRBJ2-1; 9 bases agree with TRBD2. The CDR3 has 15 amino acids. J gave up 8 bases and V 0 bases, and 6 bases lay outside the gene matches. Germline loops: CDR1 SGDLS, CDR2 YYNGEE. CDR3 in amino acids: CASSVVGGGAHEQFF. In DNA form, the CDR3 reads TGTGCCAGCAGCGTAGTGGGCGGGGGGGCCCATGAGCAGTTCTTC.

The table lists this clone with a count of one. V and J are TRBV5-1 and TRBJ2-1; 7 bases fit TRBD2. The CDR3 sequence is 13 residues long. The V and J ends lost 0 bases and 13 bases, in that order; junction bases with no gene match: 7. CDR1 and CDR2 from the germline V gene are SGHRS and YFSETQ. The CDR3 nucleotides are TGCGCCAGCAGCTTGGAGGCAGGGAGGGGACAGTTCTTC. It specifies CASSLEAGRGQFF.

The genes are TRBV6-5 and TRBJ1-5; TRBD1 matches 9 bases. V shed 5 bases and J 7 bases; nucleotides not matched to a gene: 6. The CDR3 runs to 14 residues. Germline V gene lookup returns CDR1 MNHEY and CDR2 SVGAGI. The CDR3 nucleotides read TGTGCCAGCAGTAAAACAGGGGGCCGACAGCCCCAGCATTTT. Translated: CASSKTGGRQPQHF.

The chain couples TRBV6-5 to TRBJ2-7, with 7 bases identical to TRBD2. The CDR3 sequence is 15 residues long. The germline CDR1 and CDR2 sequences are MNHEY and SVGAGI. J gave up 2 bases and V 6 bases, and 10 bases lay outside the gene matches. CDR3 DNA sequence: TGTGCCAGCAGGGGAGGGGCAGGTAAAGCCTACGAGCAGTACTTC. Protein sequence: CASRGGAGKAYEQYF.

This chain connects TRBV11-2 to TRBJ1-1, with TRBD1 as a possible D gene (6 bases). The CDR3 sequence is 17 residues long. Deletions cut 0 bases from V and 1 base from J, with 15 bases between. Germline CDR1 SGHAT, CDR2 FQNNGV. The CDR3 region is CASSLDPGGRRNTEAFF. The CDR3 DNA sequence: TGTGCCAGCAGCTTAGATCCCGGGGGCCGCAGGAACACTGAAGCTTTCTTT. Combining the CDR3 with reference TRBV11-2 and TRBJ1-1 gives the whole variable domain EAGVAQSPRYKIIEKRQSVAFWCNPISGHATLYWYQQILGQGPKLLIQFQNNGVVDDSQLPKDRFSAERLKGVDSTLKIQPAKLEDSAVYLCASSLDPGGRRNTEAFFGQGTRLTVV.

This chain uses TRBV28 with TRBJ1-1; possibly TRBD1 for D (5 bases). Germline lookup yields CDR1 MDHEN and CDR2 SYDVKM. V lost 5 bases and J 0 bases, leaving 13 bases between the germline ends. The length of the CDR3 is 15 residues. The CDR3 bases are TGTGCCAGCAGTATTTCCTCGACAGTGAACACTGAAGCTTTCTTT. Translated: CASSISSTVNTEAFF.

V usage is TRBV5-1 and J usage is TRBJ1-2, with D perhaps matching TRBD1 (6 bases). Germline V gives CDR1 SGHRS, CDR2 YFSETQ. Trimming cost V 4 bases and J 3 bases, with 10 bases left between them. This CDR3 has 13 residues. Written as DNA, the CDR3 is TGCGCCAGCAGCCTGGAGGGGGACTATGGCTACACCTTC. Amino acids: CASSLEGDYGYTF.

The chain joins TRBV7-9 to TRBJ1-2, with D perhaps matching TRBD1 (5 bases). CDR3 length: 13 amino acids. CDR1 and CDR2 (germline): SEHNR, FQNEAQ (reference sequence). Trimming stripped 3 bases from V and 2 bases from J, with 7 bases between. Here the CDR3 reads CASSLGENYGYTF. As DNA, the CDR3 is TGTGCCAGCAGCTTGGGGGAGAACTATGGCTACACCTTC.

This rearrangement joins TRBV14 to TRBJ1-2, with D possibly matching TRBD1 (6 bases). V was trimmed by 1 base and J by 8 bases, leaving 14 bases between them. The CDR3 extends over 14 amino acids. From germline, CDR1 is SGHDN and CDR2 FVKESK. CDR3 in DNA: TGTGCCAGCAGCCAAGTTCGGGGGGCAGGAGGCTACACCTTC. This sequence encodes CASSQVRGAGGYTF.

This chain uses TRBV5-1 with TRBJ1-5, with D unresolved. CDR1 and CDR2 (germline): SGHRS, YFSETQ. CDR3 size: 16 residues. The V gene lost 0 bases and the J gene lost 6 bases, with 16 bases spanning the gap. The CDR3 reads CASSLAPGSTGQPQHF. For the CDR3, the DNA is TGCGCCAGCAGCTTGGCCCCGGGGTCCACGGGTCAGCCCCAGCATTTT.

The V call is TRBV5-1, the J call TRBJ1-2; 9 bases agree with TRBD1. The CDR3 is made up of 14 amino acids. Germline trimming cut 0 bases from V and 7 bases from J; bases unmatched to any gene: 4. Germline V gives CDR1 SGHRS, CDR2 YFSETQ. CDR3 loop: CASSLVQGAAGYTF. The CDR3 DNA is TGCGCCAGCAGCTTGGTACAGGGGGCAGCTGGCTACACCTTC.

This chain joins TRBV7-9 and TRBJ2-7, with 9 bases that match TRBD1. This CDR3 is 16 amino acids long. J gave up 2 bases and V 4 bases, and 9 bases lay outside the gene matches. Germline V gene sequence: CDR1 SEHNR, CDR2 FQNEAQ (reference sequence). Here the CDR3 DNA reads TGTGCCAGCAGCTCCCGAGGGACAGGGAGTCCCTACGAGCAGTACTTC. Its translation is CASSSRGTGSPYEQYF.

Here the CDR3 DNA reads TGTGCCAGTTCCCGGACGGAAACAGATACGCAGTATTTT. Translation: CASSRTETDTQYF. The J gene is TRBJ2-3, the V gene TRBV7-6; D remains ambiguous. This CDR3 has 13 residues. Trimming pared 9 bases from V and 3 bases from J, leaving 13 bases between. The V gene's germline CDR1 is SGHVS and CDR2 FNYEAQ.

The chain's CDR3 is CASSPGGREWETQYF. The CDR3 DNA sequence: TGTGCCAGCAGCCCCGGGGGGAGGGAGTGGGAGACCCAGTACTTC. This chain uses TRBV5-4 with TRBJ2-5; 7 nucleotides line up with TRBD2. From germline, CDR1 is SGHNT and CDR2 YYREEE (reference sequence). There are 15 residues in the CDR3. Trimming at V came to 4 bases and at J to 5 bases, leaving 11 bases not matched to a gene.

To note about this clone: Other DNA sequences in this sample translate to the same CDR3. The rearrangement uses TRBV30 and TRBJ1-2; 7 positions agree with TRBD1. Trimming at V came to 2 bases and at J to 7 bases, leaving 7 bases not matched to a gene. The length of the CDR3 is 13 residues. CDR1 is GTSNPN, CDR2 SVGIG, per germline (reference sequence). CDR3 in amino acids: CAWSTGVGLGYTF. The CDR3, as DNA: TGTGCCTGGAGTACAGGGGTCGGGCTTGGCTACACCTTC.

The CDR3 coding sequence is TGCGCCAGCAGCTTAGAGGGAACGGCCGGGGAGCTGTTTTTT. Protein sequence: CASSLEGTAGELFF. The chain is built from TRBV5-1 and TRBJ2-2, with D maybe TRBD2 (5 bases). This CDR3 region has 14 residues. The V and J ends lost 2 bases and 6 bases respectively, with 11 bases between them. Germline CDR1 SGHRS, CDR2 YFSETQ.

V and J are TRBV5-1 and TRBJ2-7; 11 nucleotides line up with TRBD1. Germline CDR1 reads SGHRS; CDR2 reads YFSETQ. The CDR3 covers 15 residues. J gave up 2 bases and V 4 bases, and 5 bases lay outside the gene matches. The CDR3 region has the DNA TGCGCCAGCAGCCCCCAGGACAGGGGGCCCTACGAGCAGTACTTC. It is translated as CASSPQDRGPYEQYF. The whole variable domain, filled in from reference TRBV5-1 and TRBJ2-7, reads KAGVTQTPRYLIKTRGQQVTLSCSPISGHRSVSWYQQTPGQGLQFLFEYFSETQRNKGNFPGRFSGRQFSNSRSEMNVSTLELGDSALYLCASSPQDRGPYEQYFGPGTRLTVT.

The chain has TRBV6-6 and TRBJ1-1; D gene uncertain. The germline V gene encodes CDR1 MNHNY and CDR2 SVGAGI (reference sequence). This CDR3 is built from 13 residues. V was pared by 5 bases and J by 0 bases, with 7 bases between. In nucleotides, the CDR3 is TGTGCCAGCAGTACCGACGTGAACACTGAAGCTTTCTTT. Encoded protein: CASSTDVNTEAFF.

This clone was picked up one time. V gene TRBV30 combines with J gene TRBJ2-3; D is possibly TRBD1 or TRBD2 (5 bases each). V was cut by 2 bases and J by 1 base, with 19 bases left in between. Germline V gives CDR1 GTSNPN, CDR2 SVGIG (reference sequence). This CDR3 has 17 amino acids. The CDR3 reads CAWSPPGRRRGTDTQYF. CDR3 nucleotide sequence: TGTGCCTGGAGTCCCCCGGGACGGCGGCGTGGCACAGATACGCAGTATTTT.

The chain employs TRBV5-1 and TRBJ2-2; unclear D gene. V lost 6 bases and J lost 4, with 19 bases in between. The CDR3 has 16 amino acids. Germline V gene sequence: CDR1 SGHRS, CDR2 YFSETQ. The CDR3 is CASMQSSVGGTGELFF. In DNA, the CDR3 is TGCGCCAGCATGCAATCCAGCGTTGGTGGCACCGGGGAGCTGTTTTTT.